The sequence of this T cell receptor beta chain was determined in a study of T-cell reconstitution after alpha-beta-depleted transplantation in children. TCRbeta library construction was performed incorporating unique molecular identifiers. In TCRdb, the PCR reads were re-called with MiXCR into one record per CDR3 protein. The table has a few hundred thousand distinct CDR3 sequences, approximately 12% seen once. V lost 7 bases, J lost 7 bases, and 17 bases stayed unmatched. This CDR3 region has 17 residues. The sequencing used PBMCs from the stem cell graft donor, collected from the stem cell graft. V is TRBV12-3 or TRBV12-4 and J is TRBJ2-1; 9 nucleotides align to TRBD2. The receptor comes from a human donor who donated a stem cell graft to a child with combined immunodeficiency. The CDR3 DNA reads TGTGCCAGCACCACCAGTTGGGTAGCGGGAGATCGGAATGAGCAGTTCTTC. This sequence encodes CASTTSWVAGDRNEQFF.